The 31 T cell receptor beta chains below all came from one sample that was sequenced in a study of technical replicates of blood from a few donors. Clones were sequenced by immunoSEQ multiplex PCR, and TCRdb holds only the in-frame ones, with some missing. The repertoire holds 75,000 to 90,000 clones, with 90% to 95% as singletons. The material sequenced was T cells isolated from PBMCs. Every receptor here comes from a human donor in good health.

This chain joins TRBV12-5 and TRBJ1-1; D unresolved. The CDR3 contains 13 residues. In germline, CDR1 is LGHNT, CDR2 FRNRAP. The V gene lost 3 bases and the J gene lost 8 bases, with 13 bases spanning the gap. CDR3 sequence (DNA): TGTGCTAGTGGTTTCGGGGTTCGGCCCGAAGCTTTCTTT. Translation: CASGFGVRPEAFF.

The chain is built from TRBV25-1 and TRBJ2-7; 11 nucleotides agree with TRBD2. Trimming took 4 bases from V and 6 from J; bases not matched to a gene: 11. Germline V lookup: CDR1 MGHDK, CDR2 SYGVNS. The CDR3 is 16 residues long. CDR3 DNA: TGTGCCAGCAGTGGGGGTTTTGGACTAGCGGGTCTCGAGCAGTACTTC. Its translation is CASSGGFGLAGLEQYF.

The CDR3 bases are TGTGCCAGCAGAGGCAGGGAGGGGGAAGCTTTCTTT. As protein: CASRGREGEAFF. V is TRBV9 and J is TRBJ1-1, with D perhaps TRBD1 (5 bases). CDR1 is SGDLS, CDR2 YYNGEE, per germline. The CDR3 consists of 12 residues. V was trimmed by 5 bases and J by 8 bases, leaving 13 bases between them.

This chain joins TRBV29-1 and TRBJ2-7; 8 bases map to TRBD1. This CDR3 contains 13 residues. The ends lost 4 bases at V and 3 bases at J; junction bases unmatched: 5. Germline V CDR1 and CDR2: SQVTM, ANQGSEA. The CDR3 spells CSVAPGQGYEQYF. The DNA of the CDR3 is TGCAGCGTTGCCCCTGGACAGGGCTACGAGCAGTACTTC.

This clone was seen only once. CDR3 protein: CASSFTPGQNYGYTF. The CDR3 DNA sequence: TGTGCCAGCAGCTTTACTCCGGGACAGAACTATGGCTACACCTTC. This rearrangement joins TRBV11-2 to TRBJ1-2; 7 bases fit TRBD1. This CDR3 is 15 amino acids long. CDR1 is SGHAT, CDR2 FQNNGV, per germline. Germline trimming cut 3 bases from V and 2 bases from J; bases unmatched to any gene: 6. The variable domain in full, completed from reference TRBV11-2 and TRBJ1-2, reads EAGVAQSPRYKIIEKRQSVAFWCNPISGHATLYWYQQILGQGPKLLIQFQNNGVVDDSQLPKDRFSAERLKGVDSTLKIQPAKLEDSAVYLCASSFTPGQNYGYTFGSGTRLTVV.

V gene TRBV28 combines with J gene TRBJ1-5; perhaps TRBD1 as D (5 bases). V was trimmed by 4 bases and J by 7 bases, leaving 11 bases between them. Germline CDR1 is MDHEN and CDR2 is SYDVKM. The CDR3 runs 13 residues. The CDR3 DNA is TGTGCCAGCAGTTATCCGGGGGGGCAGCCCCAGCATTTT. This encodes CASSYPGGQPQHF.

The CDR3 region is CASSFLTDANYGYTF. The CDR3 DNA is TGTGCCAGCAGCTTTTTGACAGACGCTAACTATGGCTACACCTTC. The rearrangement joins TRBV5-8 to TRBJ1-2; a weak D match, TRBD1 (5 bases). Germline V gives CDR1 SGHTS, CDR2 YDEGEE. This CDR3 region has 15 residues. V was clipped by 2 bases and J by 0 bases, with 11 bases between them.

The table lists this clone with a few counts. The J gene is TRBJ1-1, the V gene TRBV27; D might be TRBD1 (6 bases). V lost 5 bases, J lost 3 bases, and 19 bases lay in between. Germline V lookup: CDR1 MNHEY, CDR2 SMNVEV (reference sequence). The CDR3 totals 16 residues. The chain's CDR3 is CASSHTDRRLDTEAFF. As DNA, the CDR3 is TGTGCCAGCAGTCACACAGACAGGCGTCTCGACACTGAAGCTTTCTTT.

The CDR3 sequence: CASSLGQMDTQYF. As DNA, the CDR3 is TGTGCCAGCTCCCTTGGGCAGATGGATACGCAGTATTTT. This rearrangement joins TRBV9 to TRBJ2-3; D is unresolved. Germline CDR1 is SGDLS and CDR2 is YYNGEE. CDR3 length: 13 amino acids. The V gene lost 7 bases and the J gene lost 6 bases, with 15 bases spanning the gap.

CDR3: CASSFAGLAGHEQYF. Here the CDR3 DNA reads TGTGCCAGCAGTTTTGCGGGACTAGCGGGCCACGAGCAGTACTTC. The chain is built from TRBV27 and TRBJ2-7; 12 bases align to TRBD2. J gave up 5 bases and V 3 bases, and 5 bases lay outside the gene matches. Looked up from germline, CDR1 is MNHEY and CDR2 is SMNVEV (reference sequence). The length of the CDR3 is 15 residues.

This chain joins TRBV7-2 and TRBJ1-5, with 7 positions matching TRBD1. In germline, CDR1 is SGHTA, CDR2 FQGNSA. CDR3 size: 14 residues. Trimming took 5 bases from V and 4 from J; bases not matched to a gene: 5. CDR3 region: CASSLSQGNQPQHF. For the CDR3, the DNA is TGTGCCAGCAGCCTTTCACAGGGGAATCAGCCCCAGCATTTT.

V gene TRBV5-6 combines with J gene TRBJ2-1; D is ambiguous. The germline gives CDR1 SGHDT, CDR2 YYEEEE. Trimming cost V 1 base and J 1 base, with 6 bases left between them. This CDR3 is built from 14 residues. The CDR3 bases are TGTGCCAGCAGCTTGATTAGATCCTACAATGAGCAGTTCTTC. This encodes CASSLIRSYNEQFF.

The V gene is TRBV19, the J gene TRBJ1-1, with 12 bases identical to TRBD1. The trim removed 4 bases at V and 5 bases at J, leaving 11 bases unmatched. Looked up from germline, CDR1 is LNHDA and CDR2 is SQIVND (reference sequence). The CDR3 is 17 residues long. CDR3 bases: TGTGCCAGTAGTAAAAACCCGGGACAGGGGGCAAGAACTGAAGCTTTCTTT. Translation: CASSKNPGQGARTEAFF.

V and J are TRBV11-2 and TRBJ2-1; the D gene is possibly TRBD2 (6 bases). CDR3 length: 13 amino acids. Trimming pared 10 bases from V and 8 bases from J, leaving 18 bases between. CDR1 is SGHAT, CDR2 FQNNGV, per germline. The CDR3 loop reads CATGEAAADEQFF. The CDR3 DNA follows: TGTGCCACCGGGGAGGCTGCCGCCGATGAGCAGTTCTTC.

The chain has TRBV7-9 and TRBJ2-3; 8 nucleotides match TRBD2. Germline lookup yields CDR1 SEHNR and CDR2 FQNEAQ (reference sequence). Germline trimming cut 5 bases from V and 5 bases from J; bases unmatched to any gene: 6. The CDR3 contains 14 residues. CDR3 nucleotide sequence: TGTGCCAGCAGCCTCGGGAGGGGAGGAGATACGCAGTATTTT. Encoded protein: CASSLGRGGDTQYF.

The V call is TRBV6-5, the J call TRBJ2-7, with D possibly matching TRBD2 (5 bases). Germline assignment: CDR1 MNHEY and CDR2 SVGAGI. Trimming left V 4 bases short and J 4 bases short, with 14 bases between. The CDR3 is made up of 14 amino acids. The CDR3 DNA sequence: TGTGCCAGCAGTTCCGCTAGCTATTCATACGAGCAGTACTTC. Encoded protein: CASSSASYSYEQYF.

The genes are TRBV29-1 and TRBJ2-3, with 7 bases identical to TRBD2. Germline-derived CDR1 and CDR2 are SQVTM and ANQGSEA. The CDR3 length is 16 residues. With V trimmed by 6 bases and J by 2 bases, 14 bases remained unmatched. CDR3 residues: CSVGRVAGENTDTQYF. The CDR3 DNA sequence: TGCAGCGTGGGGAGGGTTGCGGGTGAGAACACAGATACGCAGTATTTT.

This chain uses TRBV7-3 with TRBJ2-3; TRBD1 might be the D (8 bases). Trimming removed 5 bases from V and 4 bases from J, with 22 bases in between. The germline gives CDR1 SGHTA, CDR2 FQGTGA. CDR3 length equals 17 residues. The CDR3 spells CASSGQGLPSSPDTQYF. CDR3 sequence (DNA): TGTGCCAGCAGCGGACAGGGACTACCGTCCTCCCCAGATACGCAGTATTTT.

The V and J genes are TRBV7-8 and TRBJ2-7; 9 positions agree with TRBD2. Per the germline V gene, CDR1 is SGHVS and CDR2 is FQNEAQ. The CDR3 runs to 16 residues. Trimming cost V 0 bases and J 2 bases; bases outside gene matches: 5. CDR3 residues: CASSLARVAGAYEQYF. The CDR3 nucleotides read TGTGCCAGCAGCTTAGCGAGGGTAGCGGGGGCCTACGAGCAGTACTTC.

This clone was seen only once. The chain joins TRBV11-3 to TRBJ2-5; TRBD1 might be the D (6 bases). V shed 3 bases and J shed 3 bases, with 14 bases lying between them. Per germline, CDR1 SGHNT and CDR2 YENEEA. The CDR3 loop spans 15 amino acids. The CDR3, as DNA: TGTGCCAGCAGCTTGAGGGGGAAGATCGAAGAGACCCAGTACTTC. Its translation is CASSLRGKIEETQYF.

The V gene is TRBV7-9, the J gene TRBJ1-3; 7 nucleotides match TRBD1. CDR3 length equals 14 residues. Germline values: CDR1 SEHNR, CDR2 FQNEAQ (reference sequence). J gave up 0 bases and V 5 bases, and 1 base lay outside the gene matches. The CDR3 protein is CASSRDSSGNTIYF. The CDR3 DNA is TGTGCCAGCAGCCGGGACAGCTCTGGAAACACCATATATTTT.

V and J are TRBV2 and TRBJ2-5, with D unclear. Trimming removed 9 bases at V and 3 bases at J, with 14 bases between. This CDR3 has 13 residues. CDR1 is SNHLY, CDR2 FYNNEI, per germline. DNA of the CDR3: TGTGCCAGTACATTGACTGAGGAAGAGACCCAGTACTTC. It encodes CASTLTEEETQYF.

This chain links TRBV4-1 with TRBJ1-4, with TRBD1 identical over 9 bases. After removal of 4 bases from V and 8 bases from J, the junction contained 5 bases not matched to a gene. The CDR3 runs 14 residues. The germline CDR1 and CDR2 sequences are MGHRA and YSYEKL. The chain's CDR3 is CASSPGQGWEKLFF. The CDR3 nucleotides are TGCGCCAGCAGCCCCGGACAGGGGTGGGAAAAACTGTTTTTT.

V and J are TRBV28 and TRBJ1-1; TRBD1 might be the D (5 bases). Trimming took off 3 bases at V and 1 base at J, with 6 bases between the two ends. Germline values: CDR1 MDHEN, CDR2 SYDVKM. This CDR3 is built from 13 residues. CDR3 protein: CASSLGGNTEAFF. As DNA, the CDR3 is TGTGCCAGCAGTTTGGGGGGGAACACTGAAGCTTTCTTT.

The gene calls are TRBV4-1 and TRBJ2-1; D is ambiguous. The CDR3 is 17 residues long. Trimming shortened V by 0 bases and J by 2 bases, and 14 bases separated the two germline ends. Germline loops: CDR1 MGHRA, CDR2 YSYEKL. The CDR3 DNA sequence: TGCGCCAGCAGCCAAGATATACGGGTCGCGGCCTACAATGAGCAGTTCTTC. It yields the protein CASSQDIRVAAYNEQFF.

The chain uses TRBV25-1 and TRBJ2-3, with TRBD2 matching 9 bases. With V trimmed by 3 bases and J by 0 bases, 7 bases remained unmatched. Germline values: CDR1 MGHDK, CDR2 SYGVNS. The CDR3 extends over 17 amino acids. The CDR3 protein is CASSERLAEPSTDTQYF. The CDR3 region has the DNA TGTGCCAGCAGTGAGAGACTAGCGGAGCCTAGCACAGATACGCAGTATTTT.

The chain links TRBV9 to TRBJ2-5; no definite D call. CDR1 is SGDLS, CDR2 YYNGEE, per germline. V was pared by 4 bases and J by 7 bases, with 14 bases between. The CDR3 is 13 residues long. The CDR3 protein is CASSSSGGGTQYF. DNA for the CDR3: TGTGCCAGCAGCTCTTCCGGCGGCGGGACCCAGTACTTC.

The chain recombines TRBV13 with TRBJ2-1, with D perhaps TRBD2 (5 bases). V gave up 7 bases and J gave up 4 bases, with 20 bases separating them. Germline values: CDR1 PRHDT, CDR2 FYEKMQ (reference sequence). CDR3 length: 16 residues. For the CDR3, the DNA is TGTGCCAGCACTTTACGAGGACTTCGGAGGTACAATGAGCAGTTCTTC. This codes for CASTLRGLRRYNEQFF.

The rearrangement joins TRBV27 to TRBJ2-7, with D perhaps TRBD2 (5 bases). The V end lost 0 bases, the J end lost 5 bases, and 14 bases lay between the germline ends. The CDR3 loop spans 15 amino acids. Germline CDR1 and CDR2: MNHEY and SMNVEV (reference sequence). CDR3 sequence: CASSLSRVLFDEQYF. The CDR3 DNA is TGTGCCAGCAGTTTATCGAGGGTCCTTTTCGACGAGCAGTACTTC.

The rearrangement uses TRBV5-5 and TRBJ1-2; 9 nucleotides line up with TRBD1. V dropped 1 base and J dropped 3; count of bases not matched to a gene: 10. Germline lookup yields CDR1 SGHKS and CDR2 YYEKEE (reference sequence). The CDR3 runs 17 residues. Here the CDR3 reads CASSLTGGEGEDYGYTF. CDR3 nucleotides: TGTGCCAGCAGCTTGACAGGGGGCGAGGGGGAAGACTATGGCTACACCTTC.

DNA for the CDR3: TGTGCCAGCAGGGGGACAGGGTCGTTTAGGGACCATGGCTACACCTTC. This codes for CASRGTGSFRDHGYTF. The chain joins TRBV27 to TRBJ1-2, with 9 bases that match TRBD1. The CDR3 sequence is 16 residues long. Looked up from germline, CDR1 is MNHEY and CDR2 is SMNVEV (reference sequence). V trimming: 6 bases; J trimming: 6 bases; junction bases outside the gene matches: 14.